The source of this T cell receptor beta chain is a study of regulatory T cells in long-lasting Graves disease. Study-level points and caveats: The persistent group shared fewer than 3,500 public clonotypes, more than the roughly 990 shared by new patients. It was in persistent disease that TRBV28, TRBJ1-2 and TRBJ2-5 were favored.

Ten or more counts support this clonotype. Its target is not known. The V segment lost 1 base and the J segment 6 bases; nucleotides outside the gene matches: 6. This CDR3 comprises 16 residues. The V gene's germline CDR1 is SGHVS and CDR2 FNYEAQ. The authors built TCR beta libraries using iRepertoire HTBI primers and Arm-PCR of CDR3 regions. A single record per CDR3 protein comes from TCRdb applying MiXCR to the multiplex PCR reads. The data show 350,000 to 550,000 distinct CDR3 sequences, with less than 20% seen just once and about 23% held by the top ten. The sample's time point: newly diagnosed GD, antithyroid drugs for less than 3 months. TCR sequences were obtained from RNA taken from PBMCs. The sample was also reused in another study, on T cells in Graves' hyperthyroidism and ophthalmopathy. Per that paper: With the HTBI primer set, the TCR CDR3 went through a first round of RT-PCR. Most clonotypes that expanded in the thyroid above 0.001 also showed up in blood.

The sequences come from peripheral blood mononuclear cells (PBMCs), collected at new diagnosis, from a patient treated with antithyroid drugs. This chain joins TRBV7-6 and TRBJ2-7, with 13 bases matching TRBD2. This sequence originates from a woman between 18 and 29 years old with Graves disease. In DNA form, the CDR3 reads TGTGCCAGCAGCTTAGAAACGGGACTAGCGGGATTCGAGCAGTACTTC. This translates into CASSLETGLAGFEQYF.